The 25 T cell receptor beta chains given below trace back to one sample, sequenced in a study of T-cell reconstitution after alpha-beta-depleted transplantation in children. Library preparation (for TCRbeta) was performed with unique molecular identifiers. TCRdb reprocessed the PCR reads via MiXCR and lists one record per CDR3 protein. The table lists hundreds of thousands of distinct CDR3 sequences, about a sixth of them singletons. The material sequenced was PBMCs from the stem cell graft donor, taken from the stem cell graft. These receptors came from a human donor who donated a stem cell graft to a child with acute lymphoblastic leukemia.

In this sample, this clonotype turned up a few times. The gene calls are TRBV7-2 and TRBJ2-3, with 7 bases that match TRBD2. The CDR3 is made up of 17 amino acids. V was pared by 0 bases and J by 0 bases, with 6 bases of the junction left unmatched. The germline V gene has CDR1 SGHTA and CDR2 FQGNSA. CDR3 protein: CASSLAGGGSSTDTQYF. The DNA for the CDR3 is TGTGCCAGCAGCTTAGCTGGGGGGGGTTCTAGCACAGATACGCAGTATTTT. Complete variable domain (other parts from reference TRBV7-2 and TRBJ2-3): GAGVSQSPSNKVTEKGKDVELRCDPISGHTALYWYRQSLGQGLEFLIYFQGNSAPDKSGLPSDRFSAERTGGSVSTLTIQRTQQEDSAVYLCASSLAGGGSSTDTQYFGPGTRLTVL.

This clonotype appeared many times. The chain couples TRBV25-1 to TRBJ1-4; D unclear. This CDR3 region has 11 residues. V lost 3 bases, J lost 8 bases, and 4 bases lay in between. CDR1 is MGHDK, CDR2 SYGVNS, per germline. CDR3 amino acids: CASSDSEKLFF. In DNA form, the CDR3 reads TGTGCCAGCAGTGATTCAGAAAAACTGTTTTTT.

There are a few counts of this clonotype. The gene calls are TRBV12-3 or TRBV12-4 and TRBJ1-5; D might be TRBD1 (5 bases). Trimming pared 3 bases from V and 6 bases from J, leaving 15 bases between. The CDR3 runs to 15 residues. CDR3: CASSFSQGGGQPQHF. CDR3 bases: TGTGCCAGCAGTTTCTCCCAGGGCGGCGGTCAGCCCCAGCATTTT.

The chain combines TRBV20-1 with TRBJ2-3, with D possibly being TRBD2 (6 bases). Trimming took 0 bases from V and 2 from J, leaving 15 bases between them. The CDR3 spans 16 residues. Looked up from germline, CDR1 is DFQATT and CDR2 is SNEGSKA (reference sequence). The CDR3 loop reads CSARDRERPDTDTQYF. The CDR3, as DNA: TGCAGTGCTAGAGATCGGGAGCGCCCCGACACAGATACGCAGTATTTT.

This sequence joins TRBV20-1 and TRBJ2-7; tentatively, D is TRBD2 (5 bases). This CDR3 is built from 16 residues. The germline gives CDR1 DFQATT, CDR2 SNEGSKA (reference sequence). Trimming pared 0 bases from V and 0 bases from J, leaving 15 bases between. Here the CDR3 reads CSARDRGSPYSYEQYF. In DNA, the CDR3 is TGCAGTGCTAGAGATAGAGGGTCCCCGTACTCCTACGAGCAGTACTTC.

V is TRBV5-6 and J is TRBJ1-1, with 12 bases lining up with TRBD1. The ends lost 4 bases at V and 5 bases at J; junction bases unmatched: 9. Germline V gene sequence: CDR1 SGHDT, CDR2 YYEEEE. There are 16 residues in the CDR3. The CDR3 is CASSPLGTGGSTEAFF. CDR3 DNA: TGTGCCAGCAGCCCACTAGGGACAGGGGGCTCGACTGAAGCTTTCTTT.

CDR3 loop: CASSPGRLPYEQYF. Written as DNA, the CDR3 is TGTGCCAGCAGCCCCGGGAGGCTGCCCTACGAGCAGTACTTC. The rearrangement links TRBV7-9 to TRBJ2-7; TRBD2 matches at 7 bases. V shed 5 bases, J shed 2 bases, and the junction held 6 bases outside the gene matches. CDR1 is SEHNR and CDR2 is FQNEAQ in the germline V gene (reference sequence). The CDR3 contains 14 residues.

This clonotype was counted ten times or more. V and J are TRBV6-5 and TRBJ1-1; D ambiguous. Trimming cost V 5 bases and J 5 bases, with 9 bases left between them. This CDR3 comprises 12 residues. The germline CDR1 and CDR2 sequences are MNHEY and SVGAGI. CDR3 sequence reads: CASSRMGTEAFF. The CDR3 DNA sequence: TGTGCCAGCAGTCGGATGGGTACTGAAGCTTTCTTT.

This clonotype was detected a few times. The CDR3: CSGGVGELFF. CDR3 coding DNA: TGCAGTGGGGGAGTCGGGGAGCTGTTTTTT. The chain carries TRBV20-1 and TRBJ2-2; maybe TRBD2 (5 bases). CDR1 is DFQATT and CDR2 is SNEGSKA in the germline V gene (reference sequence). The CDR3 sequence is 10 residues long. V was shortened by 7 bases and J by 7 bases, with 7 bases between the two germline ends.

V usage is TRBV11-1 and J usage is TRBJ2-4; D is undetermined. From germline, CDR1 is SGHAT and CDR2 FQDESV (reference sequence). Trimming removed 1 base at V and 5 bases at J, with 9 bases between. The CDR3 spans 14 residues. CDR3 sequence (DNA): TGTGCCAGCAGCTTAGGTACGGCCCAAAACATTCAGTACTTC. This translates into CASSLGTAQNIQYF.

This clonotype was seen ten or more times. V is TRBV12-3 or TRBV12-4 and J is TRBJ1-3; no clear D. The CDR3 sequence is 13 residues long. V dropped 10 bases and J dropped 2 bases, with 12 bases sitting between them. The CDR3 nucleotides read TGTGCCACCAGAGGAGCTGCTGGAAACACCATATATTTT. Translating it yields CATRGAAGNTIYF.

This chain links TRBV19 with TRBJ1-2; D might be TRBD1 (5 bases). The germline gives CDR1 LNHDA, CDR2 SQIVND (reference sequence). V was shortened by 5 bases and J by 0 bases, with 19 bases between the two germline ends. CDR3 size: 17 residues. CDR3: CASSALRGPNPNYGYTF. In nucleotides, the CDR3 is TGTGCCAGTAGTGCCTTAAGGGGACCGAACCCTAACTATGGCTACACCTTC.

This chain links TRBV7-9 with TRBJ1-1; D uncertain. CDR1 and CDR2 from the germline V gene are SEHNR and FQNEAQ (reference sequence). Trimming left V 1 base short and J 0 bases short, with 15 bases between. The CDR3 runs 17 residues. CDR3: CASSLVSLSPMNTEAFF. In DNA, the CDR3 is TGTGCCAGCAGCTTAGTATCGCTAAGCCCAATGAACACTGAAGCTTTCTTT.

The J gene is TRBJ2-1, the V gene TRBV5-6, with 8 bases that match TRBD2. This CDR3 is 14 amino acids long. Germline CDR1 and CDR2: SGHDT and YYEEEE. V lost 0 bases and J lost 10; bases outside the gene matches: 6. The CDR3 sequence: CASSLAGGGWEQFF. CDR3 DNA sequence: TGTGCCAGCAGCTTGGCCGGGGGGGGCTGGGAGCAGTTCTTC. Variable domain in full (rest from reference TRBV5-6 and TRBJ2-1): DAGVTQSPTHLIKTRGQQVTLRCSPKSGHDTVSWYQQALGQGPQFIFQYYEEEERQRGNFPDRFSGHQFPNYSSELNVNALLLGDSALYLCASSLAGGGWEQFFGPGTRLTVL.

This clonotype was detected only a few times. The chain joins TRBV20-1 to TRBJ2-1; weak D call: TRBD2 (5 bases). Germline V gene data show CDR1 as DFQATT and CDR2 as SNEGSKA (reference sequence). Trimming shortened V by 1 base and J by 0 bases, and 10 bases separated the two germline ends. This CDR3 comprises 15 residues. CDR3 DNA: TGCAGTGCTAGAGTGCCGGGGAGCTCCTACAATGAGCAGTTCTTC. Amino acids: CSARVPGSSYNEQFF.

A few counts support this clonotype. V and J are TRBV25-1 and TRBJ1-2; D might be TRBD1 (6 bases). Looked up from germline, CDR1 is MGHDK and CDR2 is SYGVNS. Trimming pared 2 bases from V and 1 base from J, leaving 14 bases between. This CDR3 is built from 16 residues. The CDR3 DNA follows: TGTGCCAGCAGTGAAACGACAGGACTAAGTAACTATGGCTACACCTTC. It is translated as CASSETTGLSNYGYTF.

This clonotype was seen at least ten times. V gene TRBV4-1 combines with J gene TRBJ2-5; D might be TRBD1 (5 bases). Between the trimmed V and J ends, which lost 1 base and 3 bases, there was a span of 6 bases. Germline lookup yields CDR1 MGHRA and CDR2 YSYEKL. The CDR3 is 13 residues long. For the CDR3, the DNA is TGCGCCAGCAGCCAAGGACAGAAAGAGACCCAGTACTTC. Translating gives CASSQGQKETQYF.

This clonotype was counted only a few times. The chain is built from TRBV5-1 and TRBJ2-3; 8 bases are a match to TRBD1. CDR1 and CDR2 (germline): SGHRS, YFSETQ. The V and J ends lost 0 bases and 0 bases, in that order; junction bases with no gene match: 3. The CDR3 contains 16 residues. The CDR3 is CASSLADRGSTDTQYF. In DNA form, the CDR3 reads TGCGCCAGCAGCTTGGCCGACAGGGGAAGCACAGATACGCAGTATTTT.

V gene TRBV12-3 or TRBV12-4 combines with J gene TRBJ2-7; D is perhaps TRBD1 or TRBD2 (5 bases each). The V end lost 2 bases, the J end lost 7 bases, and 15 bases lay between the germline ends. The CDR3 is 14 residues long. DNA of the CDR3: TGTGCCAGCAGTTTACTCCTGGGGGACGGGGAGCAGTACTTC. This sequence encodes CASSLLLGDGEQYF.

This chain links TRBV20-1 with TRBJ1-5; D remains ambiguous. Between the trimmed V and J ends, which lost 8 bases and 2 bases, there was a span of 22 bases. The CDR3 length is 16 residues. The germline gives CDR1 DFQATT, CDR2 SNEGSKA (reference sequence). The CDR3 DNA reads as TGCAGTCCACCCCAGGTGGGAAGGCTGGGCAATCAGCCCCAGCATTTT. Translation gives CSPPQVGRLGNQPQHF.

This clonotype has a count of ten or more. The J gene is TRBJ1-5, the V gene TRBV9; D is uncertain. There are 14 residues in the CDR3. Trimming took off 0 bases at V and 7 bases at J, with 11 bases between the two ends. Germline V CDR1 and CDR2: SGDLS, YYNGEE. The CDR3 DNA follows: TGTGCCAGCAGCGTAGGAGGTCGCGACCAGCCCCAGCATTTT. It translates to CASSVGGRDQPQHF.

This chain uses TRBV5-8 with TRBJ2-1; TRBD2 matches 7 bases. The CDR3 extends over 17 amino acids. Germline V gene data show CDR1 as SGHTS and CDR2 as YDEGEE. V gave up 1 base and J gave up 0 bases; unmatched junction bases: 7. CDR3 region: CASSLSYGRSSYNEQFF. The CDR3 DNA is TGTGCCAGCAGCTTGTCTTACGGGAGGAGCTCCTACAATGAGCAGTTCTTC.

The V gene is TRBV25-1, the J gene TRBJ1-1; unclear D gene. The CDR3 has 13 amino acids. Germline CDR1 reads MGHDK; CDR2 reads SYGVNS. Trimming pared 1 base from V and 6 bases from J, leaving 9 bases between. The CDR3 DNA reads as TGTGCCAGCAGTGAATCCGGGGAGTCTGAAGCTTTCTTT. Residues: CASSESGESEAFF.

The chain couples TRBV3-1 to TRBJ1-1; 7 nucleotides agree with TRBD1. The CDR3 loop spans 14 amino acids. Germline V gives CDR1 LGHDT, CDR2 YNNKEL (reference sequence). The junction had 9 bases not matched to a gene; V was cut back by 8 bases and J by 3 bases. In DNA form, the CDR3 reads TGTGCCAGCGAGGCCAGCGACAGGGACACTGAAGCTTTCTTT. It translates to CASEASDRDTEAFF.

The rearrangement joins TRBV24-1 to TRBJ2-3, with unresolved D. This CDR3 is built from 12 residues. Trimming pared 1 base from V and 4 bases from J, leaving 2 bases between. Germline values: CDR1 KGHDR, CDR2 SFDVKD. CDR3 sequence reads: CATSDLSDTQYF. CDR3 sequence (DNA): TGTGCCACCAGTGATTTATCAGATACGCAGTATTTT.